A single sample gave rise to the 24 T cell receptor beta chains below, sequenced in a study of blood T cell repertoires in COVID-19. Profiling relied on immunoSEQ multiplex PCR, and the TCRdb table lists in-frame clones only, not all of them. The sample holds some 200,000 clones, 80% to 90% seen once. What was sequenced was peripheral blood. The receptor source for this set is a woman aged 55 to 70 with COVID-19, enrolled during active disease.

The V call is TRBV30, the J call TRBJ2-5, with TRBD2 matching 13 bases. The germline gives CDR1 GTSNPN, CDR2 SVGIG (reference sequence). The V and J ends lost 0 bases and 7 bases, in that order; junction bases with no gene match: 8. The length of the CDR3 is 16 residues. In nucleotides, the CDR3 is TGTGCCTGGAGTGTATCACTAGCGGGAGGGTTAGGGACCCAGTACTTC. This sequence encodes CAWSVSLAGGLGTQYF.

The gene calls are TRBV18 and TRBJ1-1, with D unclear. Deletions cut 5 bases from V and 0 bases from J, with 4 bases between. Germline CDR1 is KGHSH and CDR2 is LQKENI. This CDR3 is 12 amino acids long. The CDR3: CASSVMNTEAFF. As DNA, the CDR3 is TGTGCCAGCTCAGTCATGAACACTGAAGCTTTCTTT.

A single count supports this clone. J is TRBJ2-6 and V is TRBV4-3, with TRBD1 matching over 7 bases. The CDR3 sequence is 17 residues long. Germline trimming cut 3 bases from V and 1 base from J; bases unmatched to any gene: 6. Germline CDR1 reads LGHNA; CDR2 reads YSLEER. The DNA of the CDR3 is TGCGCCAGCAGCCAGGGGACAGTGGGATCTGGGGCCAACGTCCTGACTTTC. Translated: CASSQGTVGSGANVLTF.

The chain has TRBV4-3 and TRBJ2-2; 11 nucleotides align to TRBD1. CDR1 and CDR2 (germline): LGHNA, YSLEER. This CDR3 has 18 residues. V lost 2 bases, J lost 2 bases, and 7 bases stayed unmatched. CDR3 region: CASSQLGQGALNTGELFF. Here the CDR3 DNA reads TGCGCCAGCAGCCAACTCGGACAGGGGGCGTTAAACACCGGGGAGCTGTTTTTT.

The chain links TRBV5-1 to TRBJ2-1; 8 bases are shared with TRBD2. Trimming removed 4 bases from V and 3 bases from J; junction bases left unmatched: 6. The CDR3 has 15 amino acids. Per germline, CDR1 SGHRS and CDR2 YFSETQ. The CDR3 loop reads CASSPEAGGYNEQFF. Here the CDR3 DNA reads TGCGCCAGCAGCCCGGAGGCGGGAGGCTACAATGAGCAGTTCTTC.

The CDR3 bases are TGTGCCAGCAGCTCCCTTCCAAGCGGGAACCATGAGCAGTTCTTC. Residues: CASSSLPSGNHEQFF. The chain couples TRBV11-1 to TRBJ2-1, with TRBD2 identical over 7 bases. The CDR3 loop spans 15 amino acids. Per germline, CDR1 SGHAT and CDR2 FQDESV (reference sequence). The trim removed 4 bases at V and 8 bases at J, leaving 11 bases unmatched.

The CDR3 nucleotides read TGTGCCAGTAGTATATTCGCGGGAAATGAGCAGTTCTTC. This codes for CASSIFAGNEQFF. The chain joins TRBV19 to TRBJ2-1; D may be TRBD2 (6 bases). Trimming removed 2 bases at V and 7 bases at J, with 9 bases between. The CDR3 spans 13 residues. Germline V gene data show CDR1 as LNHDA and CDR2 as SQIVND (reference sequence).

V and J are TRBV5-1 and TRBJ1-1; TRBD1 matches at 7 bases. The CDR3 covers 13 residues. The ends lost 9 bases at V and 2 bases at J; junction bases unmatched: 7. CDR1 and CDR2 from the germline V gene are SGHRS and YFSETQ. CDR3 in amino acids: CATSGQLNTEAFF. The CDR3 region has the DNA TGCGCCACCTCGGGACAGCTAAACACTGAAGCTTTCTTT. The variable domain in full, with the rest retrieved from reference TRBV5-1 and TRBJ1-1, is KAGVTQTPRYLIKTRGQQVTLSCSPISGHRSVSWYQQTPGQGLQFLFEYFSETQRNKGNFPGRFSGRQFSNSRSEMNVSTLELGDSALYLCATSGQLNTEAFFGQGTRLTVV.

This chain joins TRBV19 and TRBJ1-5; 11 bases match TRBD1. CDR3 length equals 16 residues. CDR1 and CDR2 (germline): LNHDA, SQIVND (reference sequence). Trimming removed 5 bases from V and 5 bases from J; junction bases left unmatched: 8. CDR3 in DNA: TGTGCCAGTAGTCAGGACAGGGGGCGCGGGGATCAGCCCCAGCATTTT. Its protein product is CASSQDRGRGDQPQHF.

The rearrangement uses TRBV7-5 and TRBJ2-2; the D call TRBD1 from the table was never checked on the DNA. TRBV7-5 corresponds to a pseudogene. The CDR3 totals 17 residues. The CDR3 nucleotides are TGTGCCAGAAGCCTACAACATTCCACAGGGGGCACCGGGGAGCTGTTTTTT. Translation: CARSLQHSTGGTGELFF.

This chain connects TRBV5-1 to TRBJ2-7; the D is unclear. Germline V lookup: CDR1 SGHRS, CDR2 YFSETQ. The CDR3 is 12 residues long. Trimming removed 5 bases at V and 6 bases at J, with 12 bases between. The CDR3 region has the DNA TGCGCCAGCAGTTCCGGGTGGCGCGAGCAGTACTTC. It yields the protein CASSSGWREQYF.

This rearrangement joins TRBV5-1 to TRBJ1-4; 7 bases match TRBD1. J lost 2 bases, V lost 4 bases, and 5 bases had no gene match. Per the germline V gene, CDR1 is SGHRS and CDR2 is YFSETQ. The CDR3 extends over 15 amino acids. The CDR3 bases are TGCGCCAGCAGCCGGGTGGACAGGACTAATGAAAAACTGTTTTTT. Translating gives CASSRVDRTNEKLFF.

V usage is TRBV7-9 and J usage is TRBJ1-1; 7 nucleotides line up with TRBD1. CDR3 length: 14 residues. V lost 7 bases and J lost 0; bases outside the gene matches: 5. In germline, CDR1 is SEHNR, CDR2 FQNEAQ (reference sequence). Here the CDR3 DNA reads TGTGCCAGCACTGCAGGGGGGTTGAACACTGAAGCTTTCTTT. It codes for CASTAGGLNTEAFF.

Here the CDR3 reads CASSQDTGRGGNTEAFF. Here the CDR3 DNA reads TGTGCCAGCAGCCAAGACACAGGGAGGGGGGGAAACACTGAAGCTTTCTTT. The chain is built from TRBV4-2 and TRBJ1-1, with D possibly being TRBD1 (6 bases). Trimming took off 0 bases at V and 2 bases at J, with 16 bases between the two ends. This CDR3 region has 17 residues. Germline assignment: CDR1 LGHNA and CDR2 YNFKEQ.

The rearrangement links TRBV19 to TRBJ1-5; 11 bases line up with TRBD1. The germline V gene encodes CDR1 LNHDA and CDR2 SQIVND (reference sequence). CDR3 size: 16 residues. With V trimmed by 3 bases and J by 6 bases, 7 bases remained unmatched. CDR3 nucleotides: TGTGCCAGTAGTATTGGGACAGGGGGTTTAACTCAGCCCCAGCATTTT. This encodes CASSIGTGGLTQPQHF.

This clone was observed a single time. The J gene is TRBJ1-2, the V gene TRBV19, with 7 bases lining up with TRBD1. CDR1 and CDR2 (germline): LNHDA, SQIVND (reference sequence). The ends lost 8 bases at V and 2 bases at J; junction bases unmatched: 8. This CDR3 contains 14 residues. CDR3: CASVDREANYGYTF. Written as DNA, the CDR3 is TGTGCCAGTGTTGACAGGGAGGCGAACTATGGCTACACCTTC.

The chain couples TRBV9 to TRBJ2-1, with 11 bases matching TRBD2. V lost 4 bases and J lost 7; bases outside the gene matches: 7. CDR3 length: 15 residues. Looked up from germline, CDR1 is SGDLS and CDR2 is YYNGEE. The CDR3: CASSPRLAGPNEQFF. CDR3 bases: TGTGCCAGCAGCCCCCGACTAGCGGGACCTAATGAGCAGTTCTTC.

This chain joins TRBV9 and TRBJ2-7, with D perhaps TRBD2 (5 bases). Deletions cut 0 bases from V and 4 bases from J, with 11 bases between. CDR3 size: 14 residues. Germline CDR1 reads SGDLS; CDR2 reads YYNGEE. The CDR3 sequence is CASSVGQRGYEQYF. The CDR3 DNA sequence: TGTGCCAGCAGCGTAGGCCAACGGGGATACGAGCAGTACTTC.

The chain is built from TRBV24-1 and TRBJ1-1; the D is unclear. Germline V gene lookup returns CDR1 KGHDR and CDR2 SFDVKD. Trimming took 4 bases from V and 6 from J, leaving 11 bases between them. The CDR3 loop spans 13 amino acids. The chain's CDR3 is CATSEAGRPEAFF. CDR3 bases: TGTGCCACCAGTGAGGCCGGGAGGCCTGAAGCTTTCTTT.

A single count supports this clone. The chain links TRBV19 to TRBJ2-1; 10 bases agree with TRBD2. The length of the CDR3 is 16 residues. CDR1 and CDR2 (germline): LNHDA, SQIVND (reference sequence). V lost 3 bases to trimming and J lost 4 bases; unmatched junction nucleotides: 6. DNA for the CDR3: TGTGCCAGTAGTATCCTAGCGGGAGAACGATACAATGAGCAGTTCTTC. Its protein product is CASSILAGERYNEQFF.

This chain joins TRBV6-5 and TRBJ2-1, with 9 positions matching TRBD2. With V trimmed by 8 bases and J by 1 base, 6 bases remained unmatched. Germline assignment: CDR1 MNHEY and CDR2 SVGAGI. There are 15 residues in the CDR3. CDR3 bases: TGTGCCAGCGTTAGGGCGGGAGGGTCCTACAATGAGCAGTTCTTC. It specifies CASVRAGGSYNEQFF.

The table lists this clone with a count of one. The chain uses TRBV6-2 or TRBV6-3 and TRBJ1-4; weak D call: TRBD1 (6 bases). CDR3 length equals 13 residues. Per germline, CDR1 MNHEY and CDR2 SVGEGT. Trimming removed 5 bases at V and 13 bases at J, with 17 bases between. The CDR3 loop is CASSLYGGDGLFF. CDR3 coding DNA: TGTGCCAGCAGTCTATATGGGGGCGATGGACTGTTTTTT.

The genes are TRBV5-1 and TRBJ2-2, with D possibly matching TRBD2 (5 bases). The CDR3 is made up of 14 amino acids. V was clipped by 0 bases and J by 3 bases, with 6 bases between them. Germline V gives CDR1 SGHRS, CDR2 YFSETQ. The CDR3 here is CASSLGLYTGELFF. Written as DNA, the CDR3 is TGCGCCAGCAGCTTGGGACTATACACCGGGGAGCTGTTTTTT.

The chain has TRBV11-3 and TRBJ2-1, with 8 bases fitting TRBD2. CDR3 size: 20 residues. The V gene end was trimmed by 5 bases and the J gene end by 0 bases; junction bases not matched to a gene: 18. The germline V gene encodes CDR1 SGHNT and CDR2 YENEEA. CDR3 sequence (DNA): TGTGCCAGCAGCCTTACCTGGGGAATAGCGGGAAAAAGCTCCTACAATGAGCAGTTCTTC. Amino acids: CASSLTWGIAGKSSYNEQFF.